The 20 T cell receptor beta chains below come from one sample, sequenced in a study of cytotoxic CD8 clonotypes in ibrutinib-treated CLL. This table comes from immunoSEQ multiplex PCR, and its TCRdb copy is limited to in-frame clones, with some not included. The data hold fewer than 80,000 clones, with approximately 57% observed a single time. The sequencing here drew on PBMCs, taken after 12 months of ibrutinib treatment. These receptors were collected from a human donor with chronic lymphocytic leukemia.

At least ten counts were recorded for this clone. This rearrangement joins TRBV11-2 to TRBJ2-5, with D possibly being TRBD1 (6 bases). The CDR3 sequence is 15 residues long. CDR1 is SGHAT, CDR2 FQNNGV, per germline. V was shortened by 6 bases and J by 1 base, with 15 bases between the two germline ends. The CDR3 loop is CASRNLRDTQETQYF. In nucleotides, the CDR3 is TGTGCCAGCAGAAACCTCCGGGACACCCAAGAGACCCAGTACTTC.

This clone was seen repeatedly, ten times or more. V is TRBV6-5 and J is TRBJ2-7, with a weak D call TRBD2 (6 bases). Per germline, CDR1 MNHEY and CDR2 SVGAGI. The CDR3 has 15 amino acids. V lost 2 bases and J lost 9, with 20 bases in between. CDR3 sequence: CASSYAVRGIVGQYF. DNA for the CDR3: TGTGCCAGCAGTTACGCCGTGCGGGGTATCGTAGGGCAGTACTTC.

Here the CDR3 reads CASSSDRGGNTIYF. The CDR3 DNA reads as TGTGCCAGCAGCTCAGACAGGGGTGGAAACACCATATATTTT. V and J are TRBV7-9 and TRBJ1-3; the match to TRBD1 covers 8 bases. CDR1 SEHNR and CDR2 FQNEAQ come from the germline V gene (reference sequence). The V gene end was trimmed by 4 bases and the J gene end by 3 bases; junction bases not matched to a gene: 2. The CDR3 consists of 14 residues.

The V call is TRBV6-1, the J call TRBJ2-5; perhaps TRBD1 as D (5 bases). V lost 0 bases to trimming and J lost 1 base, with 12 bases between them. Germline CDR1 reads MNHNS; CDR2 reads SASEGT. CDR3 length equals 16 residues. CDR3: CASSEASGWSQETQYF. The CDR3, as DNA: TGTGCCAGCAGTGAAGCATCAGGGTGGTCCCAAGAGACCCAGTACTTC.

The chain has TRBV10-3 and TRBJ2-7; the D gene is possibly TRBD2 (5 bases). From germline, CDR1 is ENHRY and CDR2 SYGVKD. This CDR3 is 15 amino acids long. The ends were cut back, 2 bases at V and 1 base at J, with 12 bases in the middle. This chain's CDR3 is CAISEGEGWSYEQYF. Here the CDR3 DNA reads TGTGCCATCAGTGAGGGTGAGGGTTGGTCCTACGAGCAGTACTTC.

The chain has TRBV18 and TRBJ2-7; either TRBD1 or TRBD2 may supply D (5 bases each). Germline CDR1 KGHSH, CDR2 LQKENI. There are 11 residues in the CDR3. V was pared by 3 bases and J by 6 bases, with 6 bases between. CDR3 coding DNA: TGTGCCAGCTCACCTGGGACCGAGCAGTACGTC. Its protein is CASSPGTEQYV.

The chain has TRBV14 and TRBJ2-1, with no clear D. V lost 2 bases and J 10 bases, leaving 18 bases between the germline ends. Germline V gives CDR1 SGHDN, CDR2 FVKESK. The CDR3 length is 15 residues. The DNA of the CDR3 is TGTGCCAGCAGCCAAACGGGTTCCAGAGCTCTGGAGCAGTTCTTC. Translation: CASSQTGSRALEQFF. Complete variable domain (other parts from reference TRBV14 and TRBJ2-1): EAGVTQFPSHSVIEKGQTVTLRCDPISGHDNLYWYRRVMGKEIKFLLHFVKESKQDESGMPNNRFLAERTGGTYSTLKVQPAELEDSGVYFCASSQTGSRALEQFFGPGTRLTVL.

The DNA of the CDR3 is TGTGCCAGCAGCTTAAGGGGTTCACAGGGGGGACAAGAGACCCAGTACTTC. Protein: CASSLRGSQGGQETQYF. V is TRBV7-2 and J is TRBJ2-5, with 8 bases that match TRBD1. Trimming took 2 bases from V and 2 from J; bases not matched to a gene: 10. In germline, CDR1 is SGHTA, CDR2 FQGNSA. The CDR3 covers 17 residues. The complete variable domain, with remaining parts taken from reference TRBV7-2 and TRBJ2-5, reads GAGVSQSPSNKVTEKGKDVELRCDPISGHTALYWYRQSLGQGLEFLIYFQGNSAPDKSGLPSDRFSAERTGGSVSTLTIQRTQQEDSAVYLCASSLRGSQGGQETQYFGPGTRLLVL.

The chain joins TRBV11-2 to TRBJ2-3; maybe TRBD2 (6 bases). Germline CDR1 and CDR2: SGHAT and FQNNGV. Trimming stripped 1 base from V and 7 bases from J, with 9 bases between. There are 13 residues in the CDR3. CDR3 sequence: CASSLGGGNTQYF. CDR3 nucleotides: TGTGCCAGCAGCTTAGGTGGAGGGAATACGCAGTATTTT.

The chain carries TRBV7-2 and TRBJ1-1, with D hard to call. Germline lookup yields CDR1 SGHTA and CDR2 FQGNSA. Trimming took off 3 bases at V and 5 bases at J, with 13 bases between the two ends. This CDR3 is 14 amino acids long. The DNA of the CDR3 is TGTGCCAGCAGCTTTTGGGGAACGGGGACTGAAGCTTTCTTT. Its translation is CASSFWGTGTEAFF.

This chain joins TRBV14 and TRBJ1-3, with 7 bases that match TRBD1. This CDR3 has 15 residues. Unmatched junction bases numbered 4, after V lost 3 bases and J lost 2 bases. In germline, CDR1 is SGHDN, CDR2 FVKESK. The CDR3 protein is CASSQGGTAGNTIYF. In nucleotides, the CDR3 is TGTGCCAGCAGCCAGGGTGGGACAGCTGGAAACACCATATATTTT.

For the CDR3, the DNA is TGTGCCAGTGCTTTGCGGGAACGTTACAATGAGCAGTTCTTC. The encoded protein is CASALRERYNEQFF. This chain uses TRBV14 with TRBJ2-1; D might be TRBD2 (6 bases). Germline V gene lookup returns CDR1 SGHDN and CDR2 FVKESK. The CDR3 runs 14 residues. V lost 9 bases and J lost 4, with 16 bases in between.

This chain connects TRBV5-1 to TRBJ2-3, with 11 bases matching TRBD1. Germline trimming cut 6 bases from V and 3 bases from J; bases unmatched to any gene: 6. This CDR3 has 15 amino acids. Germline CDR1 reads SGHRS; CDR2 reads YFSETQ. The CDR3 region is CASTKGTGGTDTQYF. The CDR3 nucleotides are TGCGCCAGCACCAAAGGGACAGGGGGTACAGATACGCAGTATTTT. The full variable domain, with the rest looked up from reference TRBV5-1 and TRBJ2-3, is KAGVTQTPRYLIKTRGQQVTLSCSPISGHRSVSWYQQTPGQGLQFLFEYFSETQRNKGNFPGRFSGRQFSNSRSEMNVSTLELGDSALYLCASTKGTGGTDTQYFGPGTRLTVL.

This clone was observed many times. This chain joins TRBV21-1 and TRBJ2-2; the table's D call of TRBD1 was not tested on the DNA. TRBV21-1 is an annotated pseudogene. This CDR3 is 14 amino acids long. The CDR3, as DNA: TGTGCCAGCAGCAAGCCACAGGGGTACGGGGAGCTGTTTTTT. This gives the protein CASSKPQGYGELFF.

This clone has a count of ten or more. The chain joins TRBV5-4 to TRBJ2-1; TRBD2 agrees at 8 bases. Germline V gene data show CDR1 as SGHNT and CDR2 as YYREEE (reference sequence). After removal of 0 bases from V and 8 bases from J, the junction contained 10 bases not matched to a gene. The length of the CDR3 is 16 residues. CDR3 sequence: CASSLVPGRGSDEQFF. CDR3 nucleotides: TGTGCCAGCAGCTTGGTTCCCGGGAGGGGGAGCGATGAGCAGTTCTTC. Based on the CDR3 plus reference TRBV5-4 and TRBJ2-1, the full variable domain is ETGVTQSPTHLIKTRGQQVTLRCSSQSGHNTVSWYQQALGQGPQFIFQYYREEENGRGNFPPRFSGLQFPNYSSELNVNALELDDSALYLCASSLVPGRGSDEQFFGPGTRLTVL.

This clone has more than one count but fewer than ten. The chain links TRBV6-1 to TRBJ1-5, with a tentative D call TRBD1 (5 bases). The length of the CDR3 is 13 residues. The V end was cut by 7 bases, the J end by 8 bases, with 15 bases between. Germline CDR1 and CDR2: MNHNS and SASEGT. The CDR3 loop reads CASKGPGNKPQHF. In nucleotides, the CDR3 is TGTGCCAGCAAGGGGCCCGGAAACAAGCCCCAGCATTTT.

The chain combines TRBV27 with TRBJ2-5, with 7 bases fitting TRBD1. The J call may be incorrect, as the DNA end agrees better with TRBJ2-7. The germline CDR1 and CDR2 sequences are MNHEY and SMNVEV (reference sequence). This CDR3 has 16 amino acids. The CDR3 is CASSPLWTGISYEQYF. Written as DNA, the CDR3 is TGTGCCAGCAGCCCCCTTTGGACAGGAATCTCCTACGAGCAGTACTTC.

As for this clone: Relative to the germline gene, one junction end is altered; a read error may explain this. The chain is built from TRBV27 and TRBJ2-1; 11 bases map to TRBD2. CDR1 and CDR2 from the germline V gene are MNHEY and SMNVEV (reference sequence). This CDR3 region has 16 residues. CDR3 residues: CTSSLLAGGSYNEQFF. The DNA of the CDR3 is TGTACCAGCAGTTTATTAGCGGGAGGGTCCTACAATGAGCAGTTCTTC.

At least ten counts were recorded for this clone. The rearrangement uses TRBV5-1 and TRBJ2-6; D is unresolved. V shed 7 bases and J shed 0 bases, with 5 bases lying between them. This CDR3 has 13 residues. Germline CDR1 is SGHRS and CDR2 is YFSETQ. CDR3 sequence (DNA): TGCGCCAGCGATTACTCTGGGGCCAACGTCCTGACTTTC. Its translation: CASDYSGANVLTF.

A remark on this clone: A junction boundary mismatches the germline segment, possibly from a read error. The chain couples TRBV5-1 to TRBJ2-7; the match to TRBD2 covers 16 bases. The germline gives CDR1 SGHRS, CDR2 YFSETQ. The CDR3 contains 17 residues. CDR3 region: CASSLGLAGGSVYEQYF. The DNA of the CDR3 is TGCGCCAGCAGTTTGGGACTAGCGGGAGGGTCGGTCTACGAGCAGTACTTC.